Sequencing of this TCR beta chain was carried out in a study of cytomegalovirus exposure and HLA in healthy donors. For the study at large: Early released data had 65 million to 100 million unique TCRs, all coming from HLA-typed donors.

The CDR3 extends over 12 amino acids. The primer mix had 60 Vbeta and 13 Jbeta primers. Sequenced by immunoSEQ multiplex PCR; TCRdb stores in-frame clones only, minus some. The top ten hold under 7.5% of the sample, which has 150,000 or so clones, approximately 79% seen once. To note about this clone: Its antigen is still unknown.

Notes on the study in general: Analysis was carried out at a later point, and it linked a missense DCLRE1C variant to TCR beta V- and J-gene trimming. Researchers reported that a few CMV-associated chains were confirmed in vitro as CMV antigen-specific.

The sample taken for sequencing was PBMCs. This clonotype was sampled from a woman between 45 and 65 years old in good health and CMV-seropositive. This chain uses TRBV21-1 with TRBJ2-1; the D call of TRBD1 is as the table states it, not checked on the DNA. TRBV21-1 counts as a pseudogene. CDR3 in DNA: TGTGCCAGCCCCGGGACACTCAATGAGCAGTTCTTC. This encodes CASPGTLNEQFF.